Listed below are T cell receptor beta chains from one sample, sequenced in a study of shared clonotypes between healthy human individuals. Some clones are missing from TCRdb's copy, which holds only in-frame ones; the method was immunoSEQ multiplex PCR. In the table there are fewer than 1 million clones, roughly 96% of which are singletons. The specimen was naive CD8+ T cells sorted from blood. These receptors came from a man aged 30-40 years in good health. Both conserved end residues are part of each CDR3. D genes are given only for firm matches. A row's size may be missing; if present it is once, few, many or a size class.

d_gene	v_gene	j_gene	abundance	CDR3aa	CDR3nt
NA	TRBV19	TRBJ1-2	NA	CASSIEGQRYGYTF	TGTGCCAGTAGTATAGAGGGGCAACGCTATGGCTACACCTTC
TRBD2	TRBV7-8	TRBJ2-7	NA	CASSFNPRTSGSSPYEQYF	TGTGCCAGCAGCTTCAATCCCAGGACTAGCGGGAGTTCCCCCTACGAGCAGTACTTC
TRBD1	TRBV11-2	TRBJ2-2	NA	CASSSDRDRTGELFF	TGTGCCAGCAGCTCAGACAGGGACCGGACCGGGGAGCTGTTTTTT
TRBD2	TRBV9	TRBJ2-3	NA	CASSGSGRSVDTQYF	TGTGCCAGCAGCGGTAGCGGGAGATCGGTAGATACGCAGTATTTT
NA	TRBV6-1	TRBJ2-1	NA	CAIVSGSSYNEQFF	TGTGCCATTGTAAGCGGAAGCTCCTACAATGAGCAGTTCTTC
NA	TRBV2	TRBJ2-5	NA	CASSEETQYF	TGTGCCAGCAGTGAGGAGACCCAGTACTTC
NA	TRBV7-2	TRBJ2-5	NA	CASSLAAPELQETQYF	TGTGCCAGCAGCTTAGCGGCTCCGGAACTCCAAGAGACCCAGTACTTC
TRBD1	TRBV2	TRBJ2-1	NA	CASSEALTGLNEQFF	TGTGCCAGCAGTGAAGCGCTGACAGGGTTAAATGAGCAGTTCTTC
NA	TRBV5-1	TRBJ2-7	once	CASSPTPETGLVEYF	TGCGCCAGCAGCCCAACCCCCGAAACAGGACTCGTGGAGTACTTC
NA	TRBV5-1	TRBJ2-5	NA	CASSLLGQRYQETQYF	TGCGCCAGCAGCTTGTTAGGACAGCGTTACCAAGAGACCCAGTACTTC
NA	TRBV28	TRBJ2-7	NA	CASSLLTAYEQYF	TGTGCCAGCAGTTTACTGACAGCCTACGAGCAGTACTTC
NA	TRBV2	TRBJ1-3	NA	CASPSPRGNTIYF	TGTGCCAGCCCGAGCCCCAGAGGAAACACCATATATTTT
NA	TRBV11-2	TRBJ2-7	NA	CASSQRDRSYEQYF	TGTGCCAGCAGCCAACGGGACCGAAGCTACGAGCAGTACTTC
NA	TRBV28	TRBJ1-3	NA	CASRRPSSGNTIYF	TGTGCCAGCAGAAGACCGAGCTCTGGAAACACCATATATTTT
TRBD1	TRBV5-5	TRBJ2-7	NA	CASSRTGTGLNEQYF	TGTGCCAGCAGCCGAACCGGGACAGGGTTGAACGAGCAGTACTTC
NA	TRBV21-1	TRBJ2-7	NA	CASSKVWAEPYEQYF	TGTGCCAGCAGCAAAGTATGGGCCGAACCCTACGAGCAGTACTTC
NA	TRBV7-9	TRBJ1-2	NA	CASSSGQSGYYGYTF	TGTGCCAGCAGCTCCGGGCAGTCAGGGTACTATGGCTACACCTTC
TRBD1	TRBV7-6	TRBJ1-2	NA	CASSLEGARGYTF	TGTGCCAGCAGCTTAGAGGGGGCTCGAGGCTACACCTTC
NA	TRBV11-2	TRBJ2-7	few	CASSYSYEQYF	TGTGCCAGCAGCTACTCCTACGAGCAGTACTTC
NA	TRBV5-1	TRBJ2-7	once	CASRALESYEQYF	TGCGCCAGCCGAGCGCTAGAGTCCTACGAGCAGTACTTC
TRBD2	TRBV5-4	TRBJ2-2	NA	CASSLDLAEGRTGELFF	TGTGCCAGCAGCTTGGATCTAGCGGAGGGTCGCACCGGGGAGCTGTTTTTT
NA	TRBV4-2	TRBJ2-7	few	CASSPHTGYEQYF	TGTGCCAGCAGCCCACACACCGGGTACGAGCAGTACTTC
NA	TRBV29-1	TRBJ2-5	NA	CSVERVETQYF	TGCAGCGTTGAGAGGGTGGAGACCCAGTACTTC
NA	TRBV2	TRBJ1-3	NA	CAIRDGNTIYF	TGTGCCATTCGGGACGGAAACACCATATATTTT
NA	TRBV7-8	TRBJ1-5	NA	CASSLNRGNQPQHF	TGTGCCAGCAGCTTAAACAGGGGCAATCAGCCCCAGCATTTT
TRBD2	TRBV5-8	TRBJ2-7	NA	CASSVRGGQHEQYF	TGTGCCAGCTCGGTCCGGGGGGGGCAACACGAGCAGTACTTC
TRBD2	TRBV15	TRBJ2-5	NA	CATTSGTEETQYF	TGTGCCACCACGAGCGGGACTGAAGAGACCCAGTACTTC
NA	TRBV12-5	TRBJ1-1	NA	CASGLTGSTEAFF	TGTGCTAGTGGTTTGACCGGGAGCACTGAAGCTTTCTTT
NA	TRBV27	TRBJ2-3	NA	CASSLAYKTDTQYF	TGTGCCAGCAGCCTAGCTTATAAAACAGATACGCAGTATTTT
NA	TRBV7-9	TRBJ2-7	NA	CASQIGDYEQYF	TGTGCCAGCCAAATAGGGGACTACGAGCAGTACTTC
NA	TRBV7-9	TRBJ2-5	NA	CASTSLPRDQETQYF	TGTGCCAGCACCTCCCTACCGCGGGACCAAGAGACCCAGTACTTC
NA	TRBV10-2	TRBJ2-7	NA	CASRDSSYEQYF	TGCGCCAGCAGGGACAGCTCCTACGAGCAGTACTTC
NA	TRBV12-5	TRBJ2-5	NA	CASGLGLGGRQETQYF	TGTGCTAGTGGTTTGGGACTCGGAGGGCGGCAAGAGACCCAGTACTTC
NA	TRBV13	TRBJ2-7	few	CASSLGDYEQYF	TGTGCCAGCAGCTTAGGCGACTACGAGCAGTACTTC
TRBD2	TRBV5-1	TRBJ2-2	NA	CASSLGGSGSDGELFF	TGCGCCAGCAGCTTGGGTGGTAGCGGGAGTGACGGGGAGCTGTTTTTT
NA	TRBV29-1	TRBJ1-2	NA	CSVEVPTDRKYGYTF	TGCAGCGTTGAAGTTCCGACGGACCGGAAATATGGCTACACCTTC
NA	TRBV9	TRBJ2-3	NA	CASSAWDSYTDTQYF	TGTGCCAGCAGCGCCTGGGATAGCTACACAGATACGCAGTATTTT
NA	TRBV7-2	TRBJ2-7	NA	CASSWGLGNEQYF	TGTGCCAGCAGCTGGGGACTCGGAAACGAGCAGTACTTC